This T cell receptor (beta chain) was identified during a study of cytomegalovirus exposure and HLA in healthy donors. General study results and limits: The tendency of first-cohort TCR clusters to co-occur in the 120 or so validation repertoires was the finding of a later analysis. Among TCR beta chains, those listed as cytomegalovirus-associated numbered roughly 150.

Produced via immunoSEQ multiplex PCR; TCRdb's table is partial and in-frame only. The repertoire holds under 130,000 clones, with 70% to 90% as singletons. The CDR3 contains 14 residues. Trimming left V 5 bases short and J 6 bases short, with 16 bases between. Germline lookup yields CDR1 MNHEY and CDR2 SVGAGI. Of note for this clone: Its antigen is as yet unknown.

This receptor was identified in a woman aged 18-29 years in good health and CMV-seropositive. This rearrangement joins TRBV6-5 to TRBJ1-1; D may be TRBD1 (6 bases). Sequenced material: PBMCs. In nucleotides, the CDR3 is TGTGCCAGCAGTCCCACAGGGAAAGTGGCTGAAGCTTTCTTT. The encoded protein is CASSPTGKVAEAFF.